The sequence of this T cell receptor beta chain was determined in a study of T cells in Graves' hyperthyroidism and ophthalmopathy. The TCR beta CDR3 regions underwent amplification using RNA transcripts as the source. Initially, a first-round RT-PCR of the TCR CDR3 employed the HTBI primer set. Via MiXCR, TCRdb re-called the multiplex PCR reads, giving one row per CDR3 protein. The sample includes a few hundred thousand distinct CDR3 sequences, around 16% of them seen just once. In its sample, this clonotype was seen many times. Its cognate antigen is unknown. The V gene's germline CDR1 is SGHRS and CDR2 YFSETQ. This CDR3 comprises 18 residues. V trimming: 2 bases; J trimming: 0 bases; junction bases outside the gene matches: 12. Study observations and caveats: Blood held most thyroid clonotypes expanded above 0.001 frequency.

This sequence originates from a woman under 30 with Graves' hyperthyroidism. Sequences were obtained from blood. The chain uses TRBV5-1 and TRBJ2-7; 9 nucleotides line up with TRBD1. The CDR3 reads CASSFIPGTGSSSYEQYF. CDR3 DNA sequence: TGCGCCAGCAGCTTTATTCCCGGGACAGGGTCCAGCTCCTACGAGCAGTACTTC.